The text below deals with one T cell receptor (beta chain). The data stem from a study of shared T cell receptors in the human thymus. The CDR3 is 13 amino acids. V was pared by 5 bases and J by 2 bases, with 2 bases of the junction left unmatched. The V gene's germline CDR1 is ENHRY and CDR2 SYGVKD. Repertoires were generated with immunoSEQ multiplex PCR, while TCRdb's copy carries only in-frame clones and drops some. Seen here are about 380,000 clones, 95% observed once, and the top ten hold roughly 0.02%. The genes are TRBV10-3 and TRBJ2-7; TRBD1 agrees at 8 bases. This TCR came from a human donor. The sequencing input was thymocytes. The CDR3 nucleotides are TGTGCCATCAGTAGACAGGGGACCTACGAGCAGTACTTC. This translates into CAISRQGTYEQYF.